The 2 T cell receptor beta chains below were found in one sample sequenced in a study of early T cells in non-severe SARS-CoV-2 infection. TCRdb redid the calling of the 5' RACE reads with MiXCR, one entry per CDR3 protein. The sample has about 83,000 distinct CDR3 sequences, around an eighth seen once. Sequencing input: whole blood. Receptors originate from an adult who was a healthcare worker with PCR-confirmed SARS-CoV-2 infection or an uninfected control (not recorded which).

Only a few counts were recorded for this clonotype. This chain uses TRBV2 with TRBJ2-1; TRBD1 agrees at 7 bases. Trimming took 2 bases from V and 2 from J; bases not matched to a gene: 0. Germline V gene lookup returns CDR1 SNHLY and CDR2 FYNNEI. The CDR3 has 14 residues. CDR3 sequence (DNA): TGTGCCAGCAGTGAACAGGGGGCCTACAATGAGCAGTTCTTC. As protein: CASSEQGAYNEQFF.

This clonotype was seen more than once but under ten times. The chain is built from TRBV20-1 and TRBJ2-1; TRBD2 matches 13 bases. Germline loops: CDR1 DFQATT, CDR2 SNEGSKA (reference sequence). The J segment lost 6 bases and the V segment lost 3 bases, leaving 5 bases of the junction unmatched. This CDR3 region has 15 residues. DNA of the CDR3: TGCAGTGCTAGTCCCACTAGCGGGAGGGCCAATGAGCAGTTCTTC. Protein: CSASPTSGRANEQFF.